The subject of this entry is one TCR beta chain. This entry belongs to a study of blood T cell repertoires in COVID-19. TCRdb keeps only in-frame clones here, not all; method: immunoSEQ multiplex PCR. The data show 390,000 or so clones, around 87% seen once. The sequence was collected from a young woman with COVID-19, enrolled during active disease. The specimen sequenced was peripheral blood.

CDR3 DNA sequence: TGTGCCAGTAGTAGGGGCGAGAACAGGGCAGTCACCGGGGAGCTGTTTTTT. This codes for CASSRGENRAVTGELFF. V is TRBV19 and J is TRBJ2-2; D perhaps matches TRBD1 (6 bases). The V end lost 4 bases, the J end lost 4 bases, and 19 bases lay between the germline ends. Germline lookup yields CDR1 LNHDA and CDR2 SQIVND (reference sequence). This CDR3 has 17 amino acids.